This entry lists 25 T cell receptor beta chains sequenced from one sample in a study of blood T cell repertoires in COVID-19. TCRdb's copy holds only in-frame clones and misses some; the assay was immunoSEQ multiplex PCR. The sample lists approximately 390,000 clones; about 89% were seen once. Sequenced material: peripheral blood. The receptors originated from an older woman with COVID-19, enrolled during active disease.

This chain links TRBV11-2 with TRBJ2-1; maybe TRBD1 (5 bases). The V end was cut by 2 bases, the J end by 1 base, with 9 bases between. Germline V gene lookup returns CDR1 SGHAT and CDR2 FQNNGV. The CDR3 is 15 residues long. CDR3 DNA sequence: TGTGCCAGCAGCTTACGTGCAGGGTCCTACAATGAGCAGTTCTTC. It translates to CASSLRAGSYNEQFF. Supplemented by reference TRBV11-2 and TRBJ2-1, the full variable domain reads EAGVAQSPRYKIIEKRQSVAFWCNPISGHATLYWYQQILGQGPKLLIQFQNNGVVDDSQLPKDRFSAERLKGVDSTLKIQPAKLEDSAVYLCASSLRAGSYNEQFFGPGTRLTVL.

The chain is built from TRBV24-1 and TRBJ2-1, with a tentative D call TRBD1 (5 bases). The CDR3 contains 15 residues. CDR1 and CDR2 (germline): KGHDR, SFDVKD. V was cut by 3 bases and J by 3 bases, with 11 bases left in between. The CDR3 bases are TGTGCCACCAGTGATGGCAGGGCCCACTACAATGAGCAGTTCTTC. Translation gives CATSDGRAHYNEQFF.

The chain combines TRBV14 with TRBJ1-6, with a weak D call TRBD1 (6 bases). Trimming took off 1 base at V and 6 bases at J, with 10 bases between the two ends. Germline CDR1 is SGHDN and CDR2 is FVKESK. This CDR3 region has 15 residues. The CDR3 DNA is TGTGCCAGCAGCCAAGCTCGGGGGGCTAATTCACCCCTCCACTTT. This gives the protein CASSQARGANSPLHF.

CDR3 loop: CASSLVSGYETQYF. The CDR3 DNA reads as TGCGCCAGCAGCTTGGTTAGCGGATATGAGACCCAGTACTTC. The gene calls are TRBV5-1 and TRBJ2-5, with D perhaps matching TRBD2 (6 bases). CDR1 and CDR2 (germline): SGHRS, YFSETQ. The CDR3 has 14 amino acids. The ends were cut back, 0 bases at V and 5 bases at J, with 11 bases in the middle.

The chain links TRBV5-1 to TRBJ2-3, with 9 bases matching TRBD2. Trimming took 0 bases from V and 3 from J; bases not matched to a gene: 2. Germline assignment: CDR1 SGHRS and CDR2 YFSETQ. CDR3 length: 15 residues. CDR3 sequence (DNA): TGCGCCAGCAGCTTGGCTCTAGCGGGGACAGATACGCAGTATTTT. Translated: CASSLALAGTDTQYF. Full variable domain (remainder filled in from reference TRBV5-1 and TRBJ2-3): KAGVTQTPRYLIKTRGQQVTLSCSPISGHRSVSWYQQTPGQGLQFLFEYFSETQRNKGNFPGRFSGRQFSNSRSEMNVSTLELGDSALYLCASSLALAGTDTQYFGPGTRLTVL.

The genes are TRBV7-8 and TRBJ2-3, with D perhaps TRBD2 (6 bases). This CDR3 is 13 amino acids long. The V and J ends lost 9 bases and 2 bases respectively, with 12 bases between them. Germline CDR1 reads SGHVS; CDR2 reads FQNEAQ. The CDR3 loop reads CASRAGITDTQYF. The DNA for the CDR3 is TGTGCCAGTAGGGCGGGGATCACAGATACGCAGTATTTT. The full variable domain, completed using reference TRBV7-8 and TRBJ2-3, is GAGVSQSPRYKVAKRGQDVALRCDPISGHVSLFWYQQALGQGPEFLTYFQNEAQLDKSGLPSDRFFAERPEGSVSTLKIQRTQQEDSAVYLCASRAGITDTQYFGPGTRLTVL.

V is TRBV5-1 and J is TRBJ2-5; TRBD1 aligns across 9 bases. The CDR3 totals 14 residues. Germline lookup yields CDR1 SGHRS and CDR2 YFSETQ. J lost 2 bases, V lost 5 bases, and 4 bases had no gene match. As DNA, the CDR3 is TGCGCCAGCAGGGTACAGGGGGCGCAAGAGACCCAGTACTTC. Amino acid sequence: CASRVQGAQETQYF.

The V gene is TRBV5-4, the J gene TRBJ2-1; D is perhaps TRBD1 (6 bases). The CDR3 contains 13 residues. Germline V gene sequence: CDR1 SGHNT, CDR2 YYREEE (reference sequence). V lost 2 bases and J 8 bases, leaving 11 bases between the germline ends. The CDR3 nucleotides read TGTGCCAGCAGCTTAGCAGGGGCGGATGAGCAGTTCTTC. This encodes CASSLAGADEQFF.

The V call is TRBV5-6, the J call TRBJ1-1; no clear D. The V and J ends lost 0 bases and 4 bases respectively, with 13 bases between them. The CDR3 spans 15 residues. Germline CDR1 SGHDT, CDR2 YYEEEE. As DNA, the CDR3 is TGTGCCAGCAGCTTGGCCTGGGCTCTGGGCACTGAAGCTTTCTTT. Its protein product is CASSLAWALGTEAFF. Looking up the rest from reference TRBV5-6 and TRBJ1-1 gives the full variable domain: DAGVTQSPTHLIKTRGQQVTLRCSPKSGHDTVSWYQQALGQGPQFIFQYYEEEERQRGNFPDRFSGHQFPNYSSELNVNALLLGDSALYLCASSLAWALGTEAFFGQGTRLTVV.

V and J are TRBV28 and TRBJ1-2; weak D call: TRBD1 (5 bases). Germline V gene data show CDR1 as MDHEN and CDR2 as SYDVKM. CDR3 length equals 17 residues. The ends were cut back, 3 bases at V and 0 bases at J, with 17 bases in the middle. The CDR3 nucleotides read TGTGCCAGCAGTTTTGGTACAGGCGTACGGTCTAACTATGGCTACACCTTC. It specifies CASSFGTGVRSNYGYTF.

The chain has TRBV2 and TRBJ1-1; unclear D gene. CDR1 and CDR2 from the germline V gene are SNHLY and FYNNEI. V gave up 3 bases and J gave up 10 bases, with 18 bases separating them. This CDR3 is built from 14 residues. Here the CDR3 reads CASSDSSPHQRAFF. In DNA form, the CDR3 reads TGTGCCAGCAGTGATTCGAGCCCCCATCAGCGAGCTTTCTTT.

V and J are TRBV5-1 and TRBJ2-5; 12 positions agree with TRBD2. With 4 bases clipped from V and 5 bases from J, the junction kept 3 bases outside the gene matches. The length of the CDR3 is 14 residues. CDR1 is SGHRS, CDR2 YFSETQ, per germline. The CDR3 coding sequence is TGCGCCAGCAGCCCACTAGCGGGGGGTGAGACCCAGTACTTC. Its translation: CASSPLAGGETQYF.

The chain is built from TRBV11-2 and TRBJ2-5, with 11 nucleotides matching TRBD2. Germline trimming cut 5 bases from V and 4 bases from J; bases unmatched to any gene: 9. This CDR3 comprises 16 residues. Looked up from germline, CDR1 is SGHAT and CDR2 is FQNNGV. This chain's CDR3 is CASSPGTSGLSETQYF. The DNA of the CDR3 is TGTGCCAGCAGCCCCGGGACTAGCGGCCTATCAGAGACCCAGTACTTC. Full variable domain (rest looked up from reference TRBV11-2 and TRBJ2-5): EAGVAQSPRYKIIEKRQSVAFWCNPISGHATLYWYQQILGQGPKLLIQFQNNGVVDDSQLPKDRFSAERLKGVDSTLKIQPAKLEDSAVYLCASSPGTSGLSETQYFGPGTRLLVL.

The chain is built from TRBV11-1 and TRBJ2-3; a possible D gene is TRBD2 (7 bases). Trimming stripped 5 bases from V and 4 bases from J, with 16 bases between. Germline-derived CDR1 and CDR2 are SGHAT and FQDESV (reference sequence). The CDR3 consists of 15 residues. The CDR3 DNA reads TGTGCCAGCAGCCTTGGGGGGGCGGGTGCAGATACGCAGTATTTT. Residues: CASSLGGAGADTQYF. Full variable domain (outside the CDR3, taken from reference TRBV11-1 and TRBJ2-3): EAEVAQSPRYKITEKSQAVAFWCDPISGHATLYWYRQILGQGPELLVQFQDESVVDDSQLPKDRFSAERLKGVDSTLKIQPAELGDSAMYLCASSLGGAGADTQYFGPGTRLTVL.

This rearrangement joins TRBV19 to TRBJ1-5; perhaps TRBD1 as D (6 bases). The V gene's germline CDR1 is LNHDA and CDR2 SQIVND (reference sequence). There are 14 residues in the CDR3. Trimming cost V 6 bases and J 4 bases, with 13 bases left between them. The CDR3, as DNA: TGTGCCAGTAGCTCGACAGGATTAAATCAGCCCCAGCATTTT. Translating it yields CASSSTGLNQPQHF.

V and J are TRBV6-5 and TRBJ1-5; 7 nucleotides match TRBD1. CDR1 and CDR2 from the germline V gene are MNHEY and SVGAGI. This CDR3 comprises 13 residues. The ends lost 6 bases at V and 8 bases at J; junction bases unmatched: 7. The CDR3 DNA is TGTGCCAGCAGCCGCCGACAGGGTGAGCCCCAGCATTTT. Amino acid sequence: CASSRRQGEPQHF.

The CDR3 spells CASSLASRAGAFF. The CDR3 nucleotides are TGCGCCAGCAGCTTGGCTTCCAGGGCTGGGGCTTTCTTT. The chain employs TRBV5-1 and TRBJ1-1, with a weak D call TRBD1 (5 bases). This CDR3 contains 13 residues. V was trimmed by 0 bases and J by 11 bases, leaving 14 bases between them. Per germline, CDR1 SGHRS and CDR2 YFSETQ.

V and J are TRBV5-4 and TRBJ1-2; 9 bases align to TRBD1. Germline V CDR1 and CDR2: SGHNT, YYREEE (reference sequence). The CDR3 totals 16 residues. Trimming took 3 bases from V and 8 from J; bases not matched to a gene: 14. The CDR3 is CASSSGQGRLLGGYTF. CDR3 DNA: TGTGCCAGCAGCTCAGGACAGGGGCGACTGTTGGGCGGCTACACCTTC.

The chain employs TRBV20-1 and TRBJ2-1; D is uncertain. V lost 6 bases and J lost 6, with 9 bases in between. Germline values: CDR1 DFQATT, CDR2 SNEGSKA (reference sequence). The CDR3 is made up of 11 amino acids. The CDR3 loop is CSAPRGNEQFF. The CDR3 DNA is TGCAGTGCGCCCCGAGGCAATGAGCAGTTCTTC.

V is TRBV4-2 and J is TRBJ1-2; D might be TRBD1 (6 bases). The CDR3 is 16 amino acids. Germline assignment: CDR1 LGHNA and CDR2 YNFKEQ. The germline V and J ends were trimmed by 4 bases and 4 bases, with 19 bases remaining between them. The CDR3 here is CASSPPLQGVTYGYTF. The CDR3 bases are TGTGCCAGCAGCCCGCCACTACAGGGCGTTACCTATGGCTACACCTTC.

The chain has TRBV6-5 and TRBJ1-2; TRBD1 matches at 9 bases. V shed 6 bases and J 0 bases; nucleotides not matched to a gene: 5. CDR3 length equals 15 residues. Germline loops: CDR1 MNHEY, CDR2 SVGAGI. The CDR3 protein is CASRRDREPNYGYTF. CDR3 in DNA: TGTGCCAGCAGAAGGGACAGGGAGCCTAACTATGGCTACACCTTC.

The genes are TRBV5-1 and TRBJ2-7; D may be TRBD2 (5 bases). This CDR3 has 15 amino acids. Germline values: CDR1 SGHRS, CDR2 YFSETQ. Trimming stripped 5 bases from V and 1 base from J, with 16 bases between. CDR3 amino acids: CASRSSGLGSYEQYF. As DNA, the CDR3 is TGCGCCAGCAGGTCGAGCGGTTTAGGTTCCTACGAGCAGTACTTC.

CDR3: CASSRKETGTGVYEQYF. DNA of the CDR3: TGTGCCAGCAGCCGCAAGGAGACCGGGACAGGGGTCTACGAGCAGTACTTC. The V gene is TRBV11-2, the J gene TRBJ2-7; 10 bases are a match to TRBD1. The CDR3 covers 17 residues. CDR1 is SGHAT and CDR2 is FQNNGV in the germline V gene. Germline trimming cut 5 bases from V and 3 bases from J; bases unmatched to any gene: 13.

The DNA of the CDR3 is TGTGCCAGCAGTACAGGGGGGCCCCAGCATTTT. It codes for CASSTGGPQHF. The chain is built from TRBV7-2 and TRBJ1-5, with 8 bases identical to TRBD1. With 6 bases clipped from V and 9 bases from J, the junction kept 1 base outside the gene matches. CDR1 and CDR2 from the germline V gene are SGHTA and FQGNSA. This CDR3 region has 11 residues.

The V gene is TRBV9, the J gene TRBJ1-1, with D tentatively TRBD1 (5 bases). The V end was cut by 0 bases, the J end by 4 bases, with 10 bases between. Germline values: CDR1 SGDLS, CDR2 YYNGEE. The length of the CDR3 is 14 residues. The DNA for the CDR3 is TGTGCCAGCAGCGTAGGGGGGAGGGCCACTGAAGCTTTCTTT. Translating gives CASSVGGRATEAFF.